Sequencing of this T cell receptor (beta chain) was carried out in a study of control samples from healthy donors and cancer patients (dated by TCRdb to 2020 to 2022). Comments on this clone: This clone's antigen is unknown. No base-level quality is on record; no much larger clone is a single base apart.

Libraries were built with the immunoSEQ multiplex PCR assay. Not all clones reach the TCRdb copy of this immuneACCESS table, which keeps in-frame sequences only. Checked studies attribute under half of the gap to unresolved V genes and leave the rest unexplained. For this sample the table gives 40,000 or so clones, of which 80% to 95% were detected only once. Jointly, the top ten make up more than 20% of the sample. This clonotype was sampled from a woman aged 40 to 50 with head and neck cancer. The sequenced material came from PBMCs.

The DNA is as follows: TGTGCCATCAGTGACCGACTAGCGGAAAATGAGCAGTTCTTC. This yields the protein CAISDRLAENEQFF. The chain is made from TRBV10-3 and TRBJ2-1; TRBD2 matches 9 bases in the middle. CDR1 and CDR2, per the germline V gene, are ENHRY and SYGVKD. The CDR3 contains 14 residues, cysteine and phenylalanine counted. Only the CDR3 portion is preserved as DNA: 42 bases, with reading frame beginning at the first base. V trim: 3 bases; J trim: 7 bases; unmatched bases: 4.